Presented here are 11 T cell receptor beta chains from one specimen sequenced in a study of T cells after yellow fever vaccination. TCRdb re-analysed the 5' RACE reads in MiXCR, keeping a single row per CDR3 protein. The repertoire has around 310,000 distinct CDR3 sequences, 3.6% of them found once; the top ten carry about 20%. The input for sequencing was PBMCs, taken on the day of the yellow fever booster vaccination. These receptors all stem from a man younger than 30 who received the YFV17D yellow fever vaccine.

Only a few counts were recorded for this clonotype. V usage is TRBV12-3 or TRBV12-4 and J usage is TRBJ2-1; 7 bases agree with TRBD1. The CDR3 covers 16 residues. Trimming at V came to 5 bases and at J to 1 base, leaving 8 bases not matched to a gene. The CDR3 protein is CASSNPGQLSYNEQFF. CDR3 nucleotide sequence: TGTGCCAGCAGTAACCCGGGACAGCTATCCTACAATGAGCAGTTCTTC.

This clonotype was recorded a few times. The chain joins TRBV5-8 to TRBJ2-5, with D uncertain. The CDR3 is made up of 15 amino acids. V dropped 4 bases and J dropped 1 base, with 14 bases sitting between them. Looked up from germline, CDR1 is SGHTS and CDR2 is YDEGEE. The DNA for the CDR3 is TGTGCCAGCAGCCATGTAGGCCTACTCCAAGAGACCCAGTACTTC. Translation gives CASSHVGLLQETQYF.

This clonotype was counted many times. The chain employs TRBV5-5 and TRBJ2-4; D possibly matches TRBD1 or TRBD2 (5 bases each). Between the trimmed V and J ends, which lost 1 base and 8 bases, there was a span of 22 bases. The CDR3 runs to 17 residues. From germline, CDR1 is SGHKS and CDR2 YYEKEE (reference sequence). CDR3 coding DNA: TGTGCCAGCAGCTTGAATTGGGGCGCGGACTTAAGGGACATTCAGTACTTC. Amino acid sequence: CASSLNWGADLRDIQYF.

On this clonotype: Germline is not matched at one junction end, which may reflect a read error. The CDR3 reads CASSPKGGLGGETLYF. CDR3 nucleotide sequence: TGTGCCAGCAGCCCAAAGGGGGGACTAGGGGGTGAGACCCTGTACTTC. The chain recombines TRBV7-3 with TRBJ2-5; 8 nucleotides agree with TRBD2. Germline V gene sequence: CDR1 SGHTA, CDR2 FQGTGA. CDR3 size: 16 residues. The whole variable domain, remainder taken from reference TRBV7-3 and TRBJ2-5, is GAGVSQTPSNKVTEKGKYVELRCDPISGHTALYWYRQSLGQGPEFLIYFQGTGAADDSGLPNDRFFAVRPEGSVSTLKIQRTERGDSAVYLCASSPKGGLGGETLYFGPGTRLLVL.

This clonotype occurred many times. The V and J genes are TRBV7-6 and TRBJ2-1; 9 positions agree with TRBD1. Germline V lookup: CDR1 SGHVS, CDR2 FNYEAQ. J lost 7 bases, V lost 4 bases, and 8 bases had no gene match. This CDR3 has 15 residues. CDR3 sequence reads: CASSSPRGQGNEQFF. In DNA, the CDR3 is TGTGCCAGCAGCTCACCTCGGGGACAGGGAAATGAGCAGTTCTTC. Combining the CDR3 with reference TRBV7-6 and TRBJ2-1 gives the whole variable domain GAGVSQSPRYKVTKRGQDVALRCDPISGHVSLYWYRQALGQGPEFLTYFNYEAQQDKSGLPNDRFSAERPEGSISTLTIQRTEQRDSAMYRCASSSPRGQGNEQFFGPGTRLTVL.

This clonotype has a count of ten or more. This sequence joins TRBV13 and TRBJ2-5; 8 nucleotides agree with TRBD2. The CDR3 extends over 13 amino acids. V lost 5 bases and J lost 7; bases outside the gene matches: 6. CDR1 and CDR2 (germline): PRHDT, FYEKMQ (reference sequence). The CDR3 loop is CASSPAGEATQYF. As DNA, the CDR3 is TGTGCCAGCAGCCCAGCGGGGGAGGCGACCCAGTACTTC.

This clonotype was detected many times. The chain links TRBV7-2 to TRBJ2-5; TRBD1 matches at 9 bases. Per germline, CDR1 SGHTA and CDR2 FQGNSA. J lost 5 bases, V lost 6 bases, and 7 bases had no gene match. The CDR3 spans 14 residues. CDR3 nucleotides: TGTGCCAGCAGTCAACAGGGGGCTAAGGAGACCCAGTACTTC. Its protein product is CASSQQGAKETQYF.

The chain has TRBV5-1 and TRBJ2-7, with 9 bases aligning to TRBD1. V lost 5 bases to trimming and J lost 6 bases; unmatched junction nucleotides: 9. CDR1 SGHRS and CDR2 YFSETQ come from the germline V gene. This CDR3 has 14 residues. CDR3 coding DNA: TGCGCCAGCAGACCCGGACAGGGGAGAGGCGAGCAGTACGTC. Translating it yields CASRPGQGRGEQYV.

The rearrangement uses TRBV7-2 and TRBJ2-7; TRBD2 matches 8 bases. The V segment lost 2 bases and the J segment 2 bases; nucleotides outside the gene matches: 5. The CDR3 contains 15 residues. Germline CDR1 is SGHTA and CDR2 is FQGNSA. Written as DNA, the CDR3 is TGTGCCAGCAGCTTAACGGGGGGGACGGCCTACGAGCAGTACTTC. It translates to CASSLTGGTAYEQYF.

The sample holds a few counts of this clonotype. V gene TRBV4-1 combines with J gene TRBJ1-5, with 7 positions matching TRBD1. Trimming took 0 bases from V and 4 from J; bases not matched to a gene: 3. Germline lookup yields CDR1 MGHRA and CDR2 YSYEKL. The CDR3 is 15 residues long. Here the CDR3 reads CASSQDSGGNQPQHF. CDR3 DNA: TGCGCCAGCAGCCAAGATTCAGGGGGAAATCAGCCCCAGCATTTT.

This clonotype was detected many times. The chain is built from TRBV7-9 and TRBJ2-1; D ambiguous. Trimming removed 2 bases from V and 9 bases from J, with 8 bases in between. Germline CDR1 and CDR2: SEHNR and FQNEAQ (reference sequence). The CDR3 spans 12 residues. CDR3: CASSLSAGEQFF. The CDR3 DNA reads as TGTGCCAGCAGCTTAAGCGCAGGTGAGCAGTTCTTC.